The entry that follows covers one T cell receptor beta chain sequence. Antigen specificity is unknown. The data are from a study of blood T cells in healthy people across ages. This CDR3 spans 14 amino acids. V lost 5 bases to trimming and J lost 7 bases; unmatched junction nucleotides: 8. The germline V gene encodes CDR1 SEHNR and CDR2 FQNEAQ (reference sequence). Overall study findings and caveats: Among T cells, TCR beta diversity per million cells dropped roughly linearly as age rose. A strong correlation was found between TCR beta diversity and the percentage of naive T cells.

Healthy Caucasian individuals from Russia aged roughly 6 to 100 served as donors. Using a J-beta primer mix together with a sample-barcoded 5' primer, a second PCR was run for about 6 to 12 cycles. TCRdb ran MiXCR on the 5' RACE reads and lists one entry per CDR3 protein. The table lists hundreds of thousands of distinct CDR3 sequences, around 42% of them singletons. The origin of this receptor is a man in his fifties or sixties in good health. The sample consisted of blood. The J gene is TRBJ1-2, the V gene TRBV7-9; 9 positions agree with TRBD1. The CDR3 coding sequence is TGTGCCAGCAGCCAGGGACAGGGTTTGTCTGGCTACACCTTC. Translation gives CASSQGQGLSGYTF.